This record concerns one T cell receptor (beta chain) sequence. This entry belongs to a study of blood T cell repertoires in COVID-19. The wider study: Specimens from acute and convalescent COVID-19 originated in the United States, Italy and Spain. PBMCs, B-cell-depleted T cells, or T cells provided the cDNA or gDNA that made up the material.

The CDR3 covers 13 residues. Germline V gene data show CDR1 as LGHDT and CDR2 as YNNKEL (reference sequence). V lost 2 bases and J 6 bases, leaving 11 bases between the germline ends. TCRdb keeps only in-frame clones here, not all; method: immunoSEQ multiplex PCR. The sample has about 140,000 clones, roughly 90% seen once. The sequenced sample was peripheral blood. The chain employs TRBV3-1 (or the pseudogene TRBV3-2) and TRBJ2-7; D call uncertain. This TCR was recovered from a man in his sixties or seventies with acute or convalescent COVID-19. The DNA for the CDR3 is TGTGCCAGCAGCCAAACCCAGCCGGGCGAGCAGTACTTC. This encodes CASSQTQPGEQYF.